Listed below are T cell receptor beta chains from one sample, sequenced in a study of shared clonotypes between healthy human individuals. The repertoire was sequenced with immunoSEQ multiplex PCR; TCRdb's copy has only in-frame clones and lacks some. The sample lists hundreds of thousands of clones; roughly 96% were seen once. Sequencing was performed on naive CD8+ T cells sorted from blood. The receptors stem from a woman aged 25 to 45 in good health. CDR3s include the opening cysteine and the closing phenylalanine or tryptophan. The D gene is left open where the match is weak. The listing skips clone size in some rows; elsewhere it reads once, few, many or a size class.

len,j_gene,abundance,d_gene,v_gene,CDR3aa,CDR3nt
12,TRBJ1-2,.,.,TRBV5-5,CASSLSGGVYTF,TGTGCCAGCAGCTTGTCGGGGGGAGTCTACACCTTC
17,TRBJ2-4,.,.,TRBV5-6,CASSLQGGTLAKNIQYF,TGTGCCAGCAGCTTGCAAGGCGGAACCTTAGCCAAAAACATTCAGTACTTC
16,TRBJ2-7,.,.,TRBV4-1,CASSQDLGESLHEQYF,TGCGCCAGCAGCCAAGATTTGGGGGAAAGTCTTCACGAGCAGTACTTC
14,TRBJ2-3,.,TRBD2,TRBV5-4,CASRRGDSTDTQYF,TGTGCCAGCAGGCGGGGGGACAGCACAGATACGCAGTATTTT
17,TRBJ1-3,.,TRBD1,TRBV7-8,CASSPDRGPSSGNTIYF,TGTGCCAGCAGCCCCGACAGGGGGCCTTCCTCTGGAAACACCATATATTTT
13,TRBJ2-7,.,.,TRBV30,CACTPRETYEQYF,TGTGCCTGTACCCCAAGGGAAACCTACGAGCAGTACTTC
10,TRBJ2-7,.,.,TRBV11-2,CASSRGEQYF,TGTGCCAGCAGCCGGGGGGAGCAGTACTTC
14,TRBJ1-2,.,.,TRBV11-2,CASSFAKTGYGYTF,TGTGCCAGCAGCTTTGCTAAGACAGGTTATGGCTACACCTTC
16,TRBJ2-1,.,TRBD2,TRBV27,CASTILGTSGDNEQFF,TGTGCCAGCACCATATTGGGGACTAGCGGCGACAATGAGCAGTTCTTC
11,TRBJ2-2,once,TRBD2,TRBV9,CASSASGILFF,TGTGCCAGCAGCGCTAGCGGGATTCTGTTTTTT
17,TRBJ2-1,.,.,TRBV5-1,CASSLFGVRGVGNEQFF,TGCGCCAGCAGCTTGTTCGGTGTAAGGGGAGTTGGCAATGAGCAGTTCTTC
15,TRBJ2-7,.,TRBD2,TRBV27,CASSPAGRASYEQYF,TGTGCCAGCAGCCCCGCGGGGAGGGCCAGCTACGAGCAGTACTTC
16,TRBJ2-5,.,TRBD2,TRBV7-9,CASSDLGLASQETQYF,TGTGCCAGCAGCGACCTGGGACTAGCGAGCCAAGAGACCCAGTACTTC
14,TRBJ1-1,.,.,TRBV19,CASNLRGRGTEAFF,TGTGCCAGTAACCTTCGGGGGAGAGGGACTGAAGCTTTCTTT
15,TRBJ2-4,.,.,TRBV7-3,CASSSKVVAKNIQYF,TGTGCCAGCAGCTCAAAGGTGGTAGCCAAAAACATTCAGTACTTC
16,TRBJ2-3,.,.,TRBV27,CASSLFASRVLDTQYF,TGTGCCAGCAGTTTATTCGCTAGCCGGGTTCTGGATACGCAGTATTTT